This entry lists 26 T cell receptor beta chains sequenced from one sample in a study of blood T cell repertoires in COVID-19. The data were produced by immunoSEQ multiplex PCR, yet TCRdb's version contains in-frame clones alone and is incomplete. The data show some 200,000 clones, 65% to 90% seen once. The sequencing sample was made of PBMCs or T cells enriched from blood (not recorded which). All receptors come from a woman in her sixties or seventies with acute COVID-19.

The chain joins TRBV29-1 to TRBJ2-4; D possibly corresponds to TRBD2 (5 bases). The CDR3 runs to 13 residues. V was trimmed by 4 bases and J by 7 bases, leaving 14 bases between them. Germline V lookup: CDR1 SQVTM, CDR2 ANQGSEA. The CDR3 DNA reads as TGCAGCGTTGGGGAATACAGAGGGAACATTCAGTACTTC. Protein product: CSVGEYRGNIQYF.

The chain carries TRBV9 and TRBJ2-3; TRBD1 agrees at 8 bases. This CDR3 is built from 14 residues. J lost 4 bases, V lost 3 bases, and 4 bases had no gene match. Germline lookup yields CDR1 SGDLS and CDR2 YYNGEE. The DNA of the CDR3 is TGTGCCAGCAGCGGAAGACAGGGGTCAGATACGCAGTATTTT. Its protein is CASSGRQGSDTQYF.

V and J are TRBV5-5 and TRBJ1-3; the match to TRBD1 covers 9 bases. Germline V gene lookup returns CDR1 SGHKS and CDR2 YYEKEE (reference sequence). V was pared by 4 bases and J by 3 bases, with 8 bases of the junction left unmatched. The CDR3 spans 16 residues. CDR3 region: CASSLLGQGYGNTIYF. The CDR3 bases are TGTGCCAGCAGCCTCCTTGGACAGGGGTATGGAAACACCATATATTTT.

V and J are TRBV6-2 or TRBV6-3 and TRBJ2-7; no clear D gene. V lost 2 bases to trimming and J lost 3 bases, with 11 bases between them. CDR1 MNHEY and CDR2 SVGEGT come from the germline V gene. The CDR3 sequence is 14 residues long. The CDR3 region has the DNA TGTGCCAGCAGTTACACGGAACAGAACTACGAGCAGTACGTC. It is translated as CASSYTEQNYEQYV.

The CDR3 region has the DNA TGTGCCAGCAGTGATTCTTTTGGGACAGGGGTAAACATTCAGTACTTC. It specifies CASSDSFGTGVNIQYF. The chain is built from TRBV6-1 and TRBJ2-4, with 10 bases lining up with TRBD1. The V segment lost 3 bases and the J segment 6 bases; nucleotides outside the gene matches: 8. CDR3 length equals 16 residues. The V gene's germline CDR1 is MNHNS and CDR2 SASEGT.

V gene TRBV6-4 combines with J gene TRBJ2-1, with D tentatively TRBD1 (5 bases). V was cut by 5 bases and J by 6 bases, with 11 bases left in between. This CDR3 is 13 amino acids long. Germline CDR1 MRHNA, CDR2 SNTAGT. CDR3 sequence (DNA): TGTGCCAGCAGTACGACAGCCGGCAATGAGCAGTTCTTC. This translates into CASSTTAGNEQFF.

The chain links TRBV5-4 to TRBJ1-2; TRBD1 might be the D (5 bases). The CDR3 contains 14 residues. The germline V gene encodes CDR1 SGHNT and CDR2 YYREEE (reference sequence). Trimming pared 4 bases from V and 6 bases from J, leaving 16 bases between. CDR3 DNA: TGTGCCAGCAGCAGTGTCGGGGGAAGGGATGGCTACACCTTC. Protein sequence: CASSSVGGRDGYTF.

This chain links TRBV18 with TRBJ2-7; 9 nucleotides align to TRBD1. The ends lost 5 bases at V and 0 bases at J; junction bases unmatched: 8. The CDR3 is 16 amino acids. Germline V gene data show CDR1 as KGHSH and CDR2 as LQKENI. The CDR3 region is CASSAGTGIFSYEQYV. As DNA, the CDR3 is TGTGCCAGCTCAGCCGGGACAGGGATTTTCTCCTACGAGCAGTACGTC.

The J gene is TRBJ2-5, the V gene TRBV30, with D possibly being TRBD1 (6 bases). The germline V gene encodes CDR1 GTSNPN and CDR2 SVGIG (reference sequence). V was pared by 2 bases and J by 2 bases, with 15 bases between. This CDR3 comprises 15 residues. The CDR3 DNA reads as TGTGCCTGGAGTACCCCTCAGGGGCCGCAAGAGACCCAGTACTTC. Translating it yields CAWSTPQGPQETQYF.

A few counts support this clone. The V gene is TRBV20-1, the J gene TRBJ2-4; tentative D call: TRBD2 (6 bases). Germline loops: CDR1 DFQATT, CDR2 SNEGSKA (reference sequence). The CDR3 totals 14 residues. The ends were cut back, 3 bases at V and 2 bases at J, with 11 bases in the middle. CDR3 nucleotides: TGCAGTGCTAGTTCGCGGGGTCCCAAAAACATTCAGTACTTC. Its protein is CSASSRGPKNIQYF.

The CDR3 DNA reads as TGTGCCACCAGCAGCAAACGACAGGGGGGACCCTACGAGCAGTACGTC. It encodes CATSSKRQGGPYEQYV. The chain joins TRBV15 to TRBJ2-7; TRBD1 agrees at 9 bases. Germline values: CDR1 LNHNV, CDR2 YYDKDF (reference sequence). The CDR3 contains 16 residues. V gave up 3 bases and J gave up 2 bases; unmatched junction bases: 8.

V usage is TRBV7-9 and J usage is TRBJ1-6; D might be TRBD1 (5 bases). There are 15 residues in the CDR3. V shed 2 bases and J shed 6 bases, with 11 bases lying between them. CDR1 SEHNR and CDR2 FQNEAQ come from the germline V gene (reference sequence). CDR3 sequence: CASSLQGLVNSPLHF. CDR3 coding DNA: TGTGCCAGCAGCTTACAGGGCCTGGTTAATTCACCCCTCCACTTT.

This clone has just a few counts. The rearrangement links TRBV4-3 to TRBJ1-2; a possible D gene is TRBD1 (5 bases). CDR3 length: 13 residues. Trimming removed 2 bases from V and 8 bases from J, with 12 bases in between. Looked up from germline, CDR1 is LGHNA and CDR2 is YSLEER. The CDR3 protein is CASSQNRGRGYTF. The CDR3 DNA follows: TGCGCCAGCAGCCAAAATCGGGGGAGGGGCTACACCTTC.

This chain uses TRBV27 with TRBJ2-3; TRBD2 matches 12 bases. The CDR3 extends over 15 amino acids. After removal of 2 bases from V and 7 bases from J, the junction contained 4 bases not matched to a gene. CDR1 and CDR2 (germline): MNHEY, SMNVEV (reference sequence). The CDR3 bases are TGTGCCAGCAGTTTAACTAGCGGGGGGTTATATACGCAGTATTTT. Its protein product is CASSLTSGGLYTQYF.

V usage is TRBV4-3 and J usage is TRBJ2-2, with D uncertain. This CDR3 spans 15 amino acids. Germline CDR1 LGHNA, CDR2 YSLEER. V lost 1 base, J lost 5 bases, and 11 bases lay in between. CDR3 amino acids: CASSQANQATGELFF. The DNA of the CDR3 is TGCGCCAGCAGCCAAGCGAATCAGGCGACCGGGGAGCTGTTTTTT.

The genes are TRBV4-3 and TRBJ1-2; D possibly corresponds to TRBD1 (6 bases). Between the trimmed V and J ends, which lost 3 bases and 3 bases, there was a span of 8 bases. CDR3 length equals 13 residues. The germline V gene has CDR1 LGHNA and CDR2 YSLEER. In DNA, the CDR3 is TGCGCCAGCAGCCACCGGACAGACTATGGCTACACCTTC. Protein sequence: CASSHRTDYGYTF.

The V call is TRBV7-6, the J call TRBJ1-1; D is possibly TRBD1 (5 bases). Deletions cut 1 base from V and 1 base from J, with 10 bases between. The CDR3 length is 15 residues. Per the germline V gene, CDR1 is SGHVS and CDR2 is FNYEAQ. As DNA, the CDR3 is TGTGCCAGCAGCTTAGGGGGCCCCAAGAACACTGAAGCTTTCTTT. Translating gives CASSLGGPKNTEAFF.

This clone is a singleton in its sample. The rearrangement joins TRBV10-3 to TRBJ2-2, with 10 bases lining up with TRBD2. Trimming removed 7 bases from V and 3 bases from J; junction bases left unmatched: 8. This CDR3 contains 16 residues. Per the germline V gene, CDR1 is ENHRY and CDR2 is SYGVKD. Here the CDR3 reads CAITGAGGHDTGELFF. CDR3 coding DNA: TGTGCCATCACCGGAGCGGGGGGGCATGACACCGGGGAGCTGTTTTTT.

In its sample, this clone was seen a few times. The V and J genes are TRBV5-1 and TRBJ1-1; perhaps TRBD1 as D (5 bases). Deletions cut 4 bases from V and 1 base from J, with 11 bases between. The CDR3 is 14 residues long. CDR1 and CDR2 from the germline V gene are SGHRS and YFSETQ. The CDR3 loop reads CASSAPGQNTEAFF. Here the CDR3 DNA reads TGCGCCAGCAGCGCCCCAGGGCAGAACACTGAAGCTTTCTTT.

The chain has TRBV24-1 and TRBJ1-2; D is possibly TRBD1 (5 bases). The CDR3 runs to 15 residues. Germline CDR1 KGHDR, CDR2 SFDVKD. V lost 4 bases, J lost 4 bases, and 15 bases lay in between. CDR3 coding DNA: TGTGCCACCAGTGACCCCGGGACTCGAGGCTATGGCTACACCTTC. Translation: CATSDPGTRGYGYTF.

About this clone itself: Other DNA sequences in this sample translate to the same CDR3. The rearrangement links TRBV5-4 to TRBJ2-7; 11 bases match TRBD2. Germline CDR1 and CDR2: SGHNT and YYREEE (reference sequence). The CDR3 loop spans 14 amino acids. The V segment lost 5 bases and the J segment 2 bases; nucleotides outside the gene matches: 3. Written as DNA, the CDR3 is TGTGCCAGCAGGTTAGCGGGAGGGCCCTACGAGCAGTACTTC. Translating it yields CASRLAGGPYEQYF.

The chain employs TRBV7-9 and TRBJ1-5; maybe TRBD1 (6 bases). V was shortened by 3 bases and J by 3 bases, with 9 bases between the two germline ends. The CDR3 runs to 14 residues. The germline CDR1 and CDR2 sequences are SEHNR and FQNEAQ (reference sequence). In nucleotides, the CDR3 is TGTGCCAGCAGCTTTCAGGGGCCCAATCAGCCCCAGCATTTT. This codes for CASSFQGPNQPQHF.

This chain uses TRBV2 with TRBJ1-1; possible D gene TRBD1, 6 bases. Trimming stripped 10 bases from V and 0 bases from J, with 12 bases between. Germline values: CDR1 SNHLY, CDR2 FYNNEI. The CDR3 spans 13 residues. The CDR3 sequence: CATHRDMNTEAFF. The CDR3 DNA reads TGTGCCACACACAGGGACATGAACACTGAAGCTTTCTTT.

The V and J genes are TRBV12-3 or TRBV12-4 and TRBJ1-6; D gene ambiguous. The V end lost 11 bases, the J end lost 6 bases, and 11 bases lay between the germline ends. This CDR3 is 12 amino acids long. CDR3 coding DNA: TGTGCCTCATCCGGGGTTAATTCACCCCTCCACTTT. Translated, it gives CASSGVNSPLHF.

The J gene is TRBJ2-1, the V gene TRBV2; 7 bases are shared with TRBD1. The CDR3 loop spans 14 amino acids. Germline assignment: CDR1 SNHLY and CDR2 FYNNEI. J was trimmed by 3 bases and V by 11 bases; bases with no gene match: 10. The CDR3 sequence: CAARVTGNYNEQFF. The DNA for the CDR3 is TGTGCCGCCCGGGTGACAGGGAACTACAATGAGCAGTTCTTC.

The chain carries TRBV27 and TRBJ2-4; D possibly corresponds to TRBD1 (6 bases). This CDR3 comprises 13 residues. Germline values: CDR1 MNHEY, CDR2 SMNVEV (reference sequence). V lost 5 bases and J 5 bases, leaving 10 bases between the germline ends. Here the CDR3 reads CASSLRTENIQYF. Written as DNA, the CDR3 is TGTGCCAGCAGTCTCCGGACAGAAAACATTCAGTACTTC.